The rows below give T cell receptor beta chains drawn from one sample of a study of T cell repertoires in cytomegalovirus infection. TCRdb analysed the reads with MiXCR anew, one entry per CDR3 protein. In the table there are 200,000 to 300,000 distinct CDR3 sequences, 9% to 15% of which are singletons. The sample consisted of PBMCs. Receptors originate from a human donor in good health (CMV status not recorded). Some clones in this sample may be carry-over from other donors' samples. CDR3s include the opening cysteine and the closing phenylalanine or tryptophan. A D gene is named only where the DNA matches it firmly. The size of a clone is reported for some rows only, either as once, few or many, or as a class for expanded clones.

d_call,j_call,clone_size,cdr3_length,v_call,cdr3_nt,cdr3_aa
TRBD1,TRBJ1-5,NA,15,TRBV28,TGTGCCAGCAGTCCTTTAGGGGGACAGGATCAGCCCCAGCATTTT,CASSPLGGQDQPQHF
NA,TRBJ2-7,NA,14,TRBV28,TGTGCCAGCAGTTGGGTAGGGGTTTCCTACGAGCAGTACTTC,CASSWVGVSYEQYF
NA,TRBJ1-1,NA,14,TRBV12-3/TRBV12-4,TGTGCCAGCAGCCTTCCGGGACCTGGCACTGAAGCTTTCTTT,CASSLPGPGTEAFF
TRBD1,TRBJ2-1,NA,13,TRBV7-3,TGTGCCAGCAGCTTAGATTGGGACAGAATCCGGTTCTTC,CASSLDWDRIRFF
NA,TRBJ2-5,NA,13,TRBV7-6,TGTGCCAGCAGGCTCGGACGGGGGGAGACCCAGTACTTC,CASRLGRGETQYF
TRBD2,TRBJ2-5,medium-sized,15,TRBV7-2,TGTGCCAGCAGCTTAGGTTCTAGCGGCCAAGAGACCCAGTACTTC,CASSLGSSGQETQYF
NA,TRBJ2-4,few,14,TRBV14,TGTGCCAGCAGCCTCGGGAGAGCCAAAAACATTCAGTACTTC,CASSLGRAKNIQYF
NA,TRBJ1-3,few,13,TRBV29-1,TGCAGCGTTGGAGCTTTCTCTGGAAACACCATATATTTT,CSVGAFSGNTIYF
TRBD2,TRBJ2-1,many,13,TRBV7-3,TGTGCCAGCGGAGACGGGACTAGCTTCGAGCAGTTCTTC,CASGDGTSFEQFF
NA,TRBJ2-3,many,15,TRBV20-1,TGCAGCGGAGAGGAAGCGTTGGGTATCTCAGATACGCAGTATTTT,CSGEEALGISDTQYF
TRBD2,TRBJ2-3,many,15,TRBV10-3,TGTGCCATCAGTGATCCGGGGCGGGAGACAGATACGCAGTATTTT,CAISDPGRETDTQYF
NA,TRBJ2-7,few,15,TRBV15,TGTGCCACCAGCAGAGAGGCCACAGTTGCCTACGAGCAGTACTTC,CATSREATVAYEQYF
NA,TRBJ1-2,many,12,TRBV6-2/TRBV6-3,TGTGCCAGCAGTTCCGACACCTATGGCTACACCTTC,CASSSDTYGYTF
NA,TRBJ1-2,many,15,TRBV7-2,TGTGCCAGCAGCTCCCTCCAGGGCAGGGGAGGTGGCTACACCTTC,CASSSLQGRGGGYTF
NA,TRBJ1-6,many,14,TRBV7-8,TGTGCCAGCAGCTTAGGGCAGGAGAATTCACCCCTCCACTTT,CASSLGQENSPLHF
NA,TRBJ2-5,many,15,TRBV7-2,TGTGCCAGCAGCTTAGATGGCAGGGCCCAAGAGACCCAGTACTTC,CASSLDGRAQETQYF
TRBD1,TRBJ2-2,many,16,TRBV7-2,TGTGCCAGCAGCTCGTCCGGGACAGGGAATGGTTGGGAGCTGTTTTTT,CASSSSGTGNGWELFF
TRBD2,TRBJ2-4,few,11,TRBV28,TGTGCCAGCCTGGGACTAGCGTCACAGTACTTC,CASLGLASQYF
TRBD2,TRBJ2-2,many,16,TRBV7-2,TGTGCCAGCAGCTTAGAGGGCGGGGGTAACACCGGGGAGCTGTTTTTT,CASSLEGGGNTGELFF
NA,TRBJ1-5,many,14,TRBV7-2,TGTGCCAGCAGTCCCAGACAGAGGGATCAGCCCCAGCATTTT,CASSPRQRDQPQHF
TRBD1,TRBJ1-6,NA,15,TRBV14,TGTGCCAGCAGCCAAGGGACAGGTCTTAATTCACCCCTCCACTTT,CASSQGTGLNSPLHF
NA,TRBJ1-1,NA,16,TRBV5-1,TGCGCCAGCAGCTTGGGAGCCGGGACAAGAAACACTGAAGCTTTCTTT,CASSLGAGTRNTEAFF
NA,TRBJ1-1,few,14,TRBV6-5,TGTGCCAGCCATGGGGGGGGCGGCCGGCCTGAAGCTTTCTTT,CASHGGGGRPEAFF
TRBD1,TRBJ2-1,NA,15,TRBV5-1,TGCGCCAGCAGTTTGACAGGGTCCGCTTACAATGAGCAGTTCTTC,CASSLTGSAYNEQFF
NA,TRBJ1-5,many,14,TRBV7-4,TGTGCCAGCAGCTTGTGCTCCGGGGGGCGGCCCCAGCATTTT,CASSLCSGGRPQHF
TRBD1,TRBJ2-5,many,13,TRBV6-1,TGTGCCAGTAGCCGGGACAGGGAAGAGACCCAGTACTTC,CASSRDREETQYF
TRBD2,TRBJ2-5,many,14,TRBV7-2,TGTGCCAGCAGCTTAGATGCGGGGGTGGAGACCCAGTACTTC,CASSLDAGVETQYF
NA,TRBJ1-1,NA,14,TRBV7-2,TGTGCCAGCAGCCCACAGGGTATAGCGACTGAAGCTTTCTTT,CASSPQGIATEAFF
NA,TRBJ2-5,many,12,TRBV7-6,TGTGCCAGCACCCTAAAACAAGAGACCCAGTACTTC,CASTLKQETQYF
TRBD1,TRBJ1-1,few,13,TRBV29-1,TGCAGCGTTACCAATAACCAGGGGGGGGAAGCTTTCTTT,CSVTNNQGGEAFF
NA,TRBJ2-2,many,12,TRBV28,TGTGCCAGCATCGGTAACACCGGGGAGCTGTTTTTT,CASIGNTGELFF
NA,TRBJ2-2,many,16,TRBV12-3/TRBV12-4,TGTGCCAGCAGAACCTCCGGGACCGCGAACACCGGGGAGCTGTTTTTT,CASRTSGTANTGELFF
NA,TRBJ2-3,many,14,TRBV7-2,TGTGCCAGCAGCCGTTCAGAGGGGGGAGATACGCAGTATTTT,CASSRSEGGDTQYF
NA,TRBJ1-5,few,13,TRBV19,TGTGCCTGTTCGCGGGGATTTGATCAGCCCCAGCATTTT,CACSRGFDQPQHF
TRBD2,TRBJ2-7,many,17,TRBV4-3,TGCGCCAGCAGCCAAGTCTGGGTCGGCGGGAGCAACTACGAGCAGTACTTC,CASSQVWVGGSNYEQYF
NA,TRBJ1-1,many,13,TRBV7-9,TGTGCCAGCTCGTTACAGGGTAGCGCTGAAGCTTTCTTT,CASSLQGSAEAFF
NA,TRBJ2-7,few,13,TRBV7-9,TGTGCCAGCAGCTTAGCGGGGAAAGGCGAGCAGTACTTC,CASSLAGKGEQYF
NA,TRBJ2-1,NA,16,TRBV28,TGTGCCAGCAGTTTATCTGGGCGGGACTCCTACAATGAGCAGTTCTTC,CASSLSGRDSYNEQFF
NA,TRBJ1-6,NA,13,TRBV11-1,TGTGCCAGCAGCAGACAGTCTAATTCACCCCTCCACTTT,CASSRQSNSPLHF
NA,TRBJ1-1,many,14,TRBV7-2,TGTGCCAGCAGCCGGGACTTCCTGAACACTGAAGCTTTCTTT,CASSRDFLNTEAFF
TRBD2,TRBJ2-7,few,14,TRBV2,TGTGCCAGCAGTACTAGCGGGGTCACCTACGAGCAGTACTTC,CASSTSGVTYEQYF
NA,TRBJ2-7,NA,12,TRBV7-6,TGTGCCAGCAGCCCTCTTAGGGACGTTCAGTACTTC,CASSPLRDVQYF
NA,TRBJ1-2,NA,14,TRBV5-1,TGCGCCAGCAGCATGGCGGCAGGCAGCCTGGGCTACACCTTC,CASSMAAGSLGYTF
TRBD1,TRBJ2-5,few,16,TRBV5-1,TGCGCCAGCAGCTTGACGGGGACAGGGAGACAAGAGACCCAGTACTTC,CASSLTGTGRQETQYF
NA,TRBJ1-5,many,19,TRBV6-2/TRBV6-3,TGTGCCAGCAGAGGGATAGGAGCCGGGCGAGGGATCGGCAATCAGCCCCAGCATTTT,CASRGIGAGRGIGNQPQHF
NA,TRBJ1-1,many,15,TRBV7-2,TGTGCCAGCAGCAGAAAGACAGGTGGGGACACTGAAGCTTTCTTT,CASSRKTGGDTEAFF
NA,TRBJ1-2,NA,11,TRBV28,TGTGCCAGCAGTTCCGACGGGGGCTACACCTTC,CASSSDGGYTF
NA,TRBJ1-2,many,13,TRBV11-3,TGTGCCAGCAGCCCCGGCGGGAACTATGGCTACACCTTC,CASSPGGNYGYTF
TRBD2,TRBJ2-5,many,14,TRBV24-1,TGTGCCACCAGTGATGGACTAGCCGGGGAGACCCAGTACTTC,CATSDGLAGETQYF
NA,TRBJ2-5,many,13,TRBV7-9,TGTGCCAGCAGCTTAGCATATAAAGAGACCCAGTACTTC,CASSLAYKETQYF
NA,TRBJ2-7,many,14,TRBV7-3,TGTGCCAGCAGCTCCACCGGACTCTCCTACGAGCAGTACTTC,CASSSTGLSYEQYF